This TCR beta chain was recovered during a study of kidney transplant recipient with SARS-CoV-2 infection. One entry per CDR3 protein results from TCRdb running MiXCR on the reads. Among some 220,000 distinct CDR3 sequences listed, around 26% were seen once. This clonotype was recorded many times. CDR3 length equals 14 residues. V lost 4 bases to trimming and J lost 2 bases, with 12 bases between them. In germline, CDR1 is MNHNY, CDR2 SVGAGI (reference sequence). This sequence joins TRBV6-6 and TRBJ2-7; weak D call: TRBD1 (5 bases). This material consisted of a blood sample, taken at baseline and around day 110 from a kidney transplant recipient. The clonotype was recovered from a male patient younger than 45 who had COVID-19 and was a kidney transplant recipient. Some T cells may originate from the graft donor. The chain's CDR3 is CASSSRQNPYEQYF. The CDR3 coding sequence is TGTGCCAGCAGTTCGAGACAGAACCCCTACGAGCAGTACTTC.